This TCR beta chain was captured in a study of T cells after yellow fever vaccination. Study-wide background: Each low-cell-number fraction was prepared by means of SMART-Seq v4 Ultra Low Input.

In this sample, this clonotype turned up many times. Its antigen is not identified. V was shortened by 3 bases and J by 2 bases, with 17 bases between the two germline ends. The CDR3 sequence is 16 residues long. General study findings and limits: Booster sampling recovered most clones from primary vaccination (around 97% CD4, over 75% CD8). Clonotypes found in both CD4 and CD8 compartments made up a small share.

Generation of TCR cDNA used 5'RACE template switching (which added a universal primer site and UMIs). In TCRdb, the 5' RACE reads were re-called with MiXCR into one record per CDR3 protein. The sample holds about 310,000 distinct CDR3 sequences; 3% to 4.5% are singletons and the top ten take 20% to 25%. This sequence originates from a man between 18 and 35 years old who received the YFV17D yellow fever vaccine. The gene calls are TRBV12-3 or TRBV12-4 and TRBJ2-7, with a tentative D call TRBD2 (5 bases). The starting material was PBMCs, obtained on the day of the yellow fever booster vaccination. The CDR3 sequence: CASSLPPGKPPYEQYF. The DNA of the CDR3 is TGTGCCAGCAGTTTGCCCCCGGGAAAACCCCCCTACGAGCAGTACTTC.